This passage covers 19 T cell receptor beta chains from one sample sequenced in a study of blood T cell repertoires in COVID-19. Sequencing was performed with immunoSEQ multiplex PCR; in TCRdb, only in-frame clones are kept and a portion is missing. The data contain 68,000 or so clones, 80% to 90% of them seen just once; the ten biggest clones take up about 8.1%. Sequencing was performed on peripheral blood. These receptors were obtained from a man aged 45-65 years with active COVID-19.

J is TRBJ2-5 and V is TRBV19, with 12 bases that match TRBD2. Germline values: CDR1 LNHDA, CDR2 SQIVND (reference sequence). The CDR3 is made up of 16 amino acids. J lost 2 bases, V lost 6 bases, and 7 bases had no gene match. The CDR3 nucleotides are TGTGCCAGTAGACCTATAGGGACTAGCGGGCAAGAGACCCAGTACTTC. Amino acids: CASRPIGTSGQETQYF.

This clone was seen only once. The rearrangement joins TRBV7-9 to TRBJ2-5; 8 nucleotides align to TRBD1. V lost 7 bases to trimming and J lost 5 bases; unmatched junction nucleotides: 9. CDR3 length: 14 residues. The V gene's germline CDR1 is SEHNR and CDR2 FQNEAQ (reference sequence). CDR3 in DNA: TGTGCCAGCATGACTGGGACAGGCAGGGAGACCCAGTACTTC. Amino acid sequence: CASMTGTGRETQYF.

This clone has only one observation. V is TRBV30 and J is TRBJ2-7, with unresolved D. The CDR3 is 13 residues long. Trimming took off 2 bases at V and 2 bases at J, with 10 bases between the two ends. The germline gives CDR1 GTSNPN, CDR2 SVGIG (reference sequence). In DNA form, the CDR3 reads TGTGCCTGGAGTCCCGGAAGCGCCTACGAGCAGTACTTC. This sequence encodes CAWSPGSAYEQYF.

J is TRBJ1-5 and V is TRBV7-9; 9 bases align to TRBD1. Germline V gene lookup returns CDR1 SEHNR and CDR2 FQNEAQ (reference sequence). The CDR3 has 16 amino acids. J was trimmed by 7 bases and V by 3 bases; bases with no gene match: 10. The CDR3 sequence: CASSFSGQGSGQPQHF. CDR3 DNA: TGTGCCAGCAGCTTCTCTGGACAGGGGAGTGGGCAGCCCCAGCATTTT.

The J gene is TRBJ2-5, the V gene TRBV4-1, with 7 positions matching TRBD1. This CDR3 is 14 amino acids long. From germline, CDR1 is MGHRA and CDR2 YSYEKL. J lost 3 bases, V lost 4 bases, and 5 bases had no gene match. The CDR3 loop reads CASSPGDSEETQYF. CDR3 in DNA: TGCGCCAGCAGCCCCGGGGACAGCGAAGAGACCCAGTACTTC.

The gene calls are TRBV7-8 and TRBJ2-1; TRBD1 matches 12 bases. The CDR3 sequence is 14 residues long. Germline V gene lookup returns CDR1 SGHVS and CDR2 FQNEAQ. The V gene end was trimmed by 4 bases and the J gene end by 9 bases; junction bases not matched to a gene: 4. Written as DNA, the CDR3 is TGTGCCAGCAGCTCCGGGACAGGGGGCTTTGAGCAGTTCTTC. Translating gives CASSSGTGGFEQFF.

V gene TRBV11-1 combines with J gene TRBJ2-4, with unresolved D. Germline CDR1 is SGHAT and CDR2 is FQDESV (reference sequence). V was clipped by 0 bases and J by 1 base, with 10 bases between them. The CDR3 spans 16 residues. CDR3 protein: CASSLARGTAKNIQYF. For the CDR3, the DNA is TGTGCCAGCAGCTTAGCGAGAGGAACGGCCAAAAACATTCAGTACTTC.

V gene TRBV7-9 combines with J gene TRBJ2-1, with D possibly TRBD2 on 6 matching bases. Germline V gene lookup returns CDR1 SEHNR and CDR2 FQNEAQ (reference sequence). The V end was cut by 2 bases, the J end by 0 bases, with 11 bases between. The CDR3 is made up of 16 amino acids. The CDR3 protein is CASSLWRGSSYNEQFF. In DNA, the CDR3 is TGTGCCAGCAGCTTATGGCGGGGTAGCTCCTACAATGAGCAGTTCTTC. The full variable domain, rest sourced from reference TRBV7-9 and TRBJ2-1, is DTGVSQNPRHKITKRGQNVTFRCDPISEHNRLYWYRQTLGQGPEFLTYFQNEAQLEKSRLLSDRFSAERPKGSFSTLEIQRTEQGDSAMYLCASSLWRGSSYNEQFFGPGTRLTVL.

The genes are TRBV18 and TRBJ1-3; D ambiguous. The CDR3 covers 17 residues. CDR1 is KGHSH, CDR2 LQKENI, per germline. Trimming pared 3 bases from V and 0 bases from J, leaving 15 bases between. CDR3 region: CASSPLGGENSGNTIYF. Written as DNA, the CDR3 is TGTGCCAGCTCACCCCTGGGCGGGGAGAACTCTGGAAACACCATATATTTT.

The chain has TRBV7-9 and TRBJ2-1; TRBD2 might be the D (6 bases). V lost 0 bases, J lost 8 bases, and 11 bases lay in between. This CDR3 is 14 amino acids long. Germline CDR1 SEHNR, CDR2 FQNEAQ (reference sequence). The DNA for the CDR3 is TGTGCCAGCAGCTTAGCATCGCTAGCGTATGAGCAGTTCTTC. It encodes CASSLASLAYEQFF.

V gene TRBV4-1 combines with J gene TRBJ2-1, with 7 bases lining up with TRBD2. V lost 8 bases, J lost 3 bases, and 13 bases stayed unmatched. Germline CDR1 and CDR2: MGHRA and YSYEKL. This CDR3 is 16 amino acids long. Written as DNA, the CDR3 is TGCGCCAGCGAGACTCGCCGGGGGGACCTCTACAATGAGCAGTTCTTC. It encodes CASETRRGDLYNEQFF.

This chain uses TRBV18 with TRBJ1-5; D is undetermined. Trimming left V 3 bases short and J 4 bases short, with 7 bases between. CDR1 and CDR2 (germline): KGHSH, LQKENI. The CDR3 consists of 13 residues. The CDR3 bases are TGTGCCAGCTCACCTACAGATAATCAGCCCCAGCATTTT. This codes for CASSPTDNQPQHF.

The J gene is TRBJ1-2, the V gene TRBV27; 7 nucleotides line up with TRBD1. CDR1 is MNHEY and CDR2 is SMNVEV in the germline V gene (reference sequence). Germline trimming cut 6 bases from V and 7 bases from J; bases unmatched to any gene: 11. The CDR3 runs 14 residues. DNA for the CDR3: TGTGCCAGCAGCTTCGCTACAGGGGTTGGTGGCTACACCTTC. This translates into CASSFATGVGGYTF.

This clone was seen a single time. The chain links TRBV14 to TRBJ2-1; TRBD2 matches at 11 bases. Germline V gene data show CDR1 as SGHDN and CDR2 as FVKESK. The CDR3 has 17 residues. V trimming: 1 base; J trimming: 7 bases; junction bases outside the gene matches: 9. The CDR3 loop reads CASSQGRLAGLWNEQFF. In DNA form, the CDR3 reads TGTGCCAGCAGCCAAGGACGACTAGCGGGGCTTTGGAATGAGCAGTTCTTC.

This clone was counted a single time. The rearrangement joins TRBV7-9 to TRBJ2-5; TRBD1 is a possible D gene (7 bases). The V end lost 7 bases, the J end lost 2 bases, and 20 bases lay between the germline ends. CDR1 and CDR2 (germline): SEHNR, FQNEAQ (reference sequence). The CDR3 has 16 residues. CDR3 sequence reads: CASTKRMTGTQETQYF. The CDR3 region has the DNA TGTGCCAGCACCAAACGAATGACAGGGACTCAAGAGACCCAGTACTTC.

This clone came up a few times. The chain uses TRBV18 and TRBJ1-1; perhaps TRBD1 as D (5 bases). V lost 3 bases to trimming and J lost 4 bases, with 12 bases between them. Germline-derived CDR1 and CDR2 are KGHSH and LQKENI. This CDR3 region has 14 residues. The CDR3 spells CASSPGGGTTEAFF. The CDR3 region has the DNA TGTGCCAGCTCACCCGGGGGGGGGACCACTGAAGCTTTCTTT. The whole variable domain, remainder taken from reference TRBV18 and TRBJ1-1, is NAGVMQNPRHLVRRRGQEARLRCSPMKGHSHVYWYRQLPEEGLKFMVYLQKENIIDESGMPKERFSAEFPKEGPSILRIQQVVRGDSAAYFCASSPGGGTTEAFFGQGTRLTVV.

CDR3 sequence reads: CASSFYGPNTGELFF. In DNA, the CDR3 is TGCGCCAGCAGCTTTTATGGCCCGAACACCGGGGAGCTGTTTTTT. V usage is TRBV5-1 and J usage is TRBJ2-2; D uncertain. The CDR3 runs to 15 residues. Germline CDR1 and CDR2: SGHRS and YFSETQ. V gave up 2 bases and J gave up 0 bases, with 8 bases separating them.

J is TRBJ2-7 and V is TRBV6-2 or TRBV6-3, with TRBD1 identical over 11 bases. The germline V gene has CDR1 MNHEY and CDR2 SVGEGT. The CDR3 length is 14 residues. V lost 4 bases to trimming and J lost 11 bases; unmatched junction nucleotides: 10. CDR3: CASSSGTGGELEYF. Written as DNA, the CDR3 is TGTGCCAGCAGTTCCGGGACAGGGGGGGAATTGGAGTACTTC.

This clone was recorded a few times. The J gene is TRBJ2-7, the V gene TRBV7-9; TRBD1 might be the D (5 bases). CDR3 length: 14 amino acids. The V gene lost 4 bases and the J gene lost 4 bases, with 14 bases spanning the gap. Per germline, CDR1 SEHNR and CDR2 FQNEAQ (reference sequence). The CDR3 DNA reads TGTGCCAGCAGCTCCGACAGCACCTTATACGAGCAGTACTTC. Amino acid sequence: CASSSDSTLYEQYF.